The present T cell receptor beta chain was sequenced within a study of blood T cell repertoires in COVID-19. The method was immunoSEQ multiplex PCR; TCRdb's version includes in-frame clones alone and lacks a portion of them. The sample holds 320,000 or so clones, approximately 88% seen once. Germline CDR1 and CDR2: SNHLY and FYNNEI. The CDR3 is made up of 15 amino acids. The J segment lost 0 bases and the V segment lost 6 bases, leaving 5 bases of the junction unmatched. This rearrangement joins TRBV2 to TRBJ2-3; 8 bases are a match to TRBD1. The clonotype was recovered from a man aged 25 to 40 who had recovered from COVID-19. The sample taken for sequencing was PBMCs or T cells enriched from blood (not recorded which). CDR3 residues: CASSDRGGSTDTQYF. The CDR3, as DNA: TGTGCCAGCAGCGACAGGGGAGGAAGCACAGATACGCAGTATTTT.